The 32 T cell receptor beta chains in this list originate from one sample, sequenced in a study of cytomegalovirus exposure and HLA in healthy donors. The PCR contained 60 Vbeta and 13 Jbeta primers. Data came from immunoSEQ multiplex PCR; TCRdb stores just in-frame clones and leaves some out. The table has some 180,000 clones, 70% to 85% seen once; the top ten hold approximately 4%. Sequencing was done on a sample of PBMCs. These receptors came from a woman younger than 45 in good health and CMV-seropositive.

The J gene is TRBJ2-2, the V gene TRBV7-9, with D tentatively TRBD1 (6 bases). The CDR3 sequence is 17 residues long. Trimming shortened V by 7 bases and J by 2 bases, and 20 bases separated the two germline ends. CDR1 is SEHNR and CDR2 is FQNEAQ in the germline V gene (reference sequence). CDR3 sequence (DNA): TGTGCCAGCAACCCTACCCCGGACAGCTCTAACACCGGGGAGCTGTTTTTT. It codes for CASNPTPDSSNTGELFF.

This clone was seen more than once but under ten times. This chain links TRBV5-6 with TRBJ2-7; D is ambiguous. Germline V gives CDR1 SGHDT, CDR2 YYEEEE. V was shortened by 2 bases and J by 5 bases, with 14 bases between the two germline ends. The CDR3 runs to 14 residues. CDR3 amino acids: CASSFRSGSNEQYF. CDR3 in DNA: TGTGCCAGCAGCTTTAGGTCGGGTTCTAACGAGCAGTACTTC. The full variable domain, completed using reference TRBV5-6 and TRBJ2-7, is DAGVTQSPTHLIKTRGQQVTLRCSPKSGHDTVSWYQQALGQGPQFIFQYYEEEERQRGNFPDRFSGHQFPNYSSELNVNALLLGDSALYLCASSFRSGSNEQYFGPGTRLTVT.

This clone was seen more than once but under ten times. V usage is TRBV9 and J usage is TRBJ2-2, with D perhaps TRBD1 (6 bases). The CDR3 extends over 16 amino acids. CDR1 SGDLS and CDR2 YYNGEE come from the germline V gene. V lost 1 base, J lost 0 bases, and 10 bases lay in between. CDR3: CASSVSGDPNTGELFF. CDR3 sequence (DNA): TGTGCCAGCAGCGTATCAGGGGATCCGAACACCGGGGAGCTGTTTTTT.

The chain couples TRBV27 to TRBJ2-2, with 10 bases that match TRBD2. The length of the CDR3 is 15 residues. Trimming took 4 bases from V and 7 from J; bases not matched to a gene: 6. CDR1 and CDR2 (germline): MNHEY, SMNVEV (reference sequence). The CDR3 reads CASSWASGGYGELFF. The CDR3 DNA sequence: TGTGCCAGCAGTTGGGCTAGCGGGGGATACGGGGAGCTGTTTTTT.

This clone turned up a few times. The genes are TRBV5-5 and TRBJ2-1; a possible D gene is TRBD2 (6 bases). Trimming took off 3 bases at V and 6 bases at J, with 19 bases between the two ends. Looked up from germline, CDR1 is SGHKS and CDR2 is YYEKEE (reference sequence). There are 16 residues in the CDR3. CDR3 DNA: TGTGCCAGCAGCTCTGACACCCCGACTAGGACCAATGAGCAGTTCTTC. Translating it yields CASSSDTPTRTNEQFF.

The rearrangement uses TRBV29-1 and TRBJ1-1, with 8 bases identical to TRBD1. Unmatched junction bases numbered 9, after V lost 6 bases and J lost 6 bases. Germline V gene data show CDR1 as SQVTM and CDR2 as ANQGSEA. This CDR3 contains 13 residues. CDR3 nucleotides: TGCAGCGTCGTCCCAGGGGGCCCTGCTGAAGCTTTCTTT. Its protein is CSVVPGGPAEAFF.

V is TRBV4-3 and J is TRBJ2-5; 8 nucleotides align to TRBD1. The end of the DNA fits TRBJ2-7 better, so the J call may be wrong. Per germline, CDR1 LGHNA and CDR2 YSLEER. The CDR3 consists of 13 residues. The CDR3 region has the DNA TGCGCCAGCAGTAAATTACAGGGGGTCGAGCAGTACTTC. As protein: CASSKLQGVEQYF.

This rearrangement joins TRBV19 to TRBJ2-5; 7 nucleotides match TRBD2. V gave up 3 bases and J gave up 1 base; unmatched junction bases: 8. This CDR3 has 16 amino acids. Germline V CDR1 and CDR2: LNHDA, SQIVND (reference sequence). The CDR3 DNA follows: TGTGCCAGTAGTATCGGGGAGGGGATATCCCAAGAGACCCAGTACTTC. Protein sequence: CASSIGEGISQETQYF.

The chain combines TRBV6-1 with TRBJ1-3, with TRBD1 matching 8 bases. The germline V gene encodes CDR1 MNHNS and CDR2 SASEGT. The CDR3 spans 15 residues. The ends lost 2 bases at V and 6 bases at J; junction bases unmatched: 6. The CDR3 nucleotides are TGTGCCAGCAGTGAATGGATCAGGGGGCTAAACACCATATATTTT. Amino acids: CASSEWIRGLNTIYF.

V is TRBV27 and J is TRBJ2-7; TRBD2 might be the D (5 bases). CDR1 is MNHEY and CDR2 is SMNVEV in the germline V gene (reference sequence). CDR3 length equals 15 residues. The V and J ends lost 2 bases and 4 bases respectively, with 15 bases between them. CDR3 sequence: CASSLILASGYEQYF. CDR3 nucleotides: TGTGCCAGCAGTTTAATTCTAGCTTCGGGATACGAGCAGTACTTC.

The sample holds a few counts of this clone. The chain links TRBV2 to TRBJ2-1, with 9 bases that match TRBD2. Germline V gives CDR1 SNHLY, CDR2 FYNNEI. V lost 8 bases to trimming and J lost 0 bases; unmatched junction nucleotides: 5. The CDR3 covers 15 residues. CDR3 residues: CASGRLAASYNEQFF. The CDR3 nucleotides read TGTGCCAGCGGTCGACTAGCGGCCTCCTACAATGAGCAGTTCTTC.

The CDR3: CAIGQDTDTQYF. The CDR3 DNA reads TGTGCCATCGGACAGGACACAGATACGCAGTATTTT. This sequence joins TRBV10-3 and TRBJ2-3, with TRBD1 identical over 7 bases. The CDR3 covers 12 residues. Looked up from germline, CDR1 is ENHRY and CDR2 is SYGVKD. The J segment lost 2 bases and the V segment lost 8 bases, leaving 1 base of the junction unmatched.

The genes are TRBV10-2 and TRBJ1-4, with D tentatively TRBD1 (5 bases). V lost 3 bases and J 7 bases, leaving 12 bases between the germline ends. Germline lookup yields CDR1 WSHSY and CDR2 SAAADI. The CDR3 covers 14 residues. The CDR3 bases are TGCGCCAGCAGTGAAGGTCAGGGAGGTGAAAAACTGTTTTTT. It specifies CASSEGQGGEKLFF.

This clone was observed a single time. V gene TRBV27 combines with J gene TRBJ2-3, with D hard to call. CDR3 size: 15 residues. Trimming removed 5 bases from V and 1 base from J, with 13 bases in between. CDR1 MNHEY and CDR2 SMNVEV come from the germline V gene (reference sequence). CDR3: CASSAPGLGTDTQYF. The CDR3 DNA is TGTGCCAGCAGTGCCCCGGGTTTAGGCACAGATACGCAGTATTTT.

This clone was observed a few times. J is TRBJ1-5 and V is TRBV2; tentative D call: TRBD1 (5 bases). Germline assignment: CDR1 SNHLY and CDR2 FYNNEI. V dropped 4 bases and J dropped 7 bases, with 14 bases sitting between them. The CDR3 is made up of 14 amino acids. For the CDR3, the DNA is TGTGCCAGCAGTGGGGAAGGGGATTCGCAGCCCCAGCATTTT. It translates to CASSGEGDSQPQHF.

With regard to this clone: One junction end disagrees with the germline gene, perhaps due to a read error. Other DNA sequences in the same sample also yield this CDR3. Here the CDR3 reads CASSFSRNSGNTIYF. For the CDR3, the DNA is TGTGCCAGTAGCTTTTCCAGGAACTCTGGAAACACCATATATTTT. This sequence joins TRBV7-6 and TRBJ1-3, with unresolved D. The germline CDR1 and CDR2 sequences are SGHVS and FNYEAQ. This CDR3 contains 15 residues. Full variable domain (rest looked up from reference TRBV7-6 and TRBJ1-3): GAGVSQSPRYKVTKRGQDVALRCDPISGHVSLYWYRQALGQGPEFLTYFNYEAQQDKSGLPNDRFSAERPEGSISTLTIQRTEQRDSAMYRCASSFSRNSGNTIYFGEGSWLTVV.

This clone was seen a handful of times. The genes are TRBV4-3 and TRBJ2-1; TRBD1 matches at 10 bases. V shed 4 bases and J 8 bases; nucleotides not matched to a gene: 5. Germline CDR1 is LGHNA and CDR2 is YSLEER. There are 14 residues in the CDR3. The CDR3 nucleotides read TGCGCCAGCAGCCCGGACAGGGGGATTTATGAGCAGTTCTTC. Translation: CASSPDRGIYEQFF.

The rearrangement links TRBV29-1 to TRBJ1-1; D is undetermined. Germline V gene sequence: CDR1 SQVTM, CDR2 ANQGSEA. The ends were cut back, 3 bases at V and 4 bases at J, with 12 bases in the middle. CDR3 length: 13 amino acids. In DNA, the CDR3 is TGCAGCGTTGAGGTGGGCCGGGGCACTGAAGCTTTCTTT. Amino acids: CSVEVGRGTEAFF.

The V and J genes are TRBV19 and TRBJ2-6; 13 bases are shared with TRBD2. V dropped 1 base and J dropped 4; count of bases not matched to a gene: 4. CDR1 is LNHDA and CDR2 is SQIVND in the germline V gene (reference sequence). The CDR3 has 18 residues. The CDR3 reads CASSIATSGRWGANVLTF. In DNA, the CDR3 is TGTGCCAGTAGTATAGCGACTAGCGGGAGGTGGGGGGCCAACGTCCTGACTTTC.

The chain has TRBV6-1 and TRBJ2-7, with a weak D call TRBD2 (5 bases). The CDR3 is 13 amino acids. With 6 bases removed from V and 5 bases from J, the gap between germline ends came to 14 bases. Germline CDR1 is MNHNS and CDR2 is SASEGT. The CDR3 sequence: CASREDGGHEQYF. In DNA form, the CDR3 reads TGTGCCAGCAGGGAGGATGGAGGCCACGAGCAGTACTTC.

The V and J genes are TRBV23-1 and TRBJ1-6, with D unresolved. TRBV23-1 belongs to the ORF category, with a function that is uncertain. Trimming stripped 0 bases from V and 6 bases from J, with 18 bases between. The CDR3 totals 18 residues. The CDR3 protein is CASSQSIESRGVNSPLHF. The CDR3 region has the DNA TGCGCCAGCAGTCAATCAATCGAGTCTCGGGGAGTTAATTCACCCCTCCACTTT.

The V call is TRBV19, the J call TRBJ1-5; 7 bases map to TRBD1. Trimming at V came to 1 base and at J to 5 bases, leaving 8 bases not matched to a gene. The CDR3 has 16 residues. Germline V CDR1 and CDR2: LNHDA, SQIVND (reference sequence). CDR3 amino acids: CASSIGTGPPYQPQHF. The CDR3 DNA reads TGTGCCAGTAGTATAGGGACAGGCCCTCCTTATCAGCCCCAGCATTTT.

The rearrangement uses TRBV4-3 and TRBJ2-5, with TRBD2 as a possible D gene (5 bases). Germline V lookup: CDR1 LGHNA, CDR2 YSLEER. The CDR3 contains 15 residues. V lost 0 bases to trimming and J lost 5 bases, with 13 bases between them. The DNA for the CDR3 is TGCGCCAGCAGCCAAGATCGGAGGCGGTCGGAGACCCAGTACTTC. The encoded protein is CASSQDRRRSETQYF.

This chain uses TRBV19 with TRBJ2-7; 8 bases fit TRBD1. The CDR3 length is 13 residues. Germline V lookup: CDR1 LNHDA, CDR2 SQIVND (reference sequence). Trimming at V came to 6 bases and at J to 7 bases, leaving 8 bases not matched to a gene. CDR3 DNA sequence: TGTGCCAGTAGCCGGACAGGGAAGTGGGAGCAGTACTTC. The encoded protein is CASSRTGKWEQYF.

The chain is built from TRBV4-3 and TRBJ1-1; possibly TRBD1 for D (5 bases). The germline V gene encodes CDR1 LGHNA and CDR2 YSLEER. Trimming cost V 0 bases and J 3 bases, with 17 bases left between them. This CDR3 region has 17 residues. CDR3 sequence reads: CASSQDQTGLTDTEAFF. In nucleotides, the CDR3 is TGCGCCAGCAGCCAAGATCAAACAGGTCTAACAGACACTGAAGCTTTCTTT.

The chain links TRBV30 to TRBJ2-7, with D possibly TRBD2 on 5 matching bases. CDR3 length: 11 residues. Germline V gene lookup returns CDR1 GTSNPN and CDR2 SVGIG (reference sequence). Trimming shortened V by 5 bases and J by 7 bases, and 12 bases separated the two germline ends. The CDR3, as DNA: TGTGCCTGGGCAGACCGCGGGGAGCAGTACTTC. Amino acids: CAWADRGEQYF. Using reference TRBV30 and TRBJ2-7 for the parts outside the CDR3, the full variable domain is SQTIHQWPATLVQPVGSPLSLECTVEGTSNPNLYWYRQAAGRGLQLLFYSVGIGQISSEVPQNLSASRPQDRQFILSSKKLLLSDSGFYLCAWADRGEQYFGPGTRLTVT.

V usage is TRBV18 and J usage is TRBJ1-2, with D hard to call. Germline V CDR1 and CDR2: KGHSH, LQKENI. The CDR3 spans 15 residues. Trimming took 6 bases from V and 1 from J, leaving 15 bases between them. Here the CDR3 reads CASSLDMAVNYGYTF. The CDR3 DNA is TGTGCCAGCTCGCTCGACATGGCAGTTAACTATGGCTACACCTTC.

This chain links TRBV13 with TRBJ2-1; D is uncertain. The CDR3 runs to 11 residues. The V gene lost 2 bases and the J gene lost 10 bases, with 6 bases spanning the gap. Per the germline V gene, CDR1 is PRHDT and CDR2 is FYEKMQ (reference sequence). This CDR3 reads CASSLRAEQFF. CDR3 nucleotide sequence: TGTGCCAGCAGCTTAAGAGCGGAGCAGTTCTTC.

The chain joins TRBV15 to TRBJ2-5; D ambiguous. CDR1 LNHNV and CDR2 YYDKDF come from the germline V gene (reference sequence). V shed 0 bases and J shed 2 bases, with 4 bases lying between them. The CDR3 spans 13 residues. Here the CDR3 DNA reads TGTGCCACCAGCAGAGATCGGCAAGAGACCCAGTACTTC. Its translation: CATSRDRQETQYF.

This clone was seen more than once but under ten times. The chain couples TRBV4-3 to TRBJ2-2; D remains unclear. The V and J ends lost 0 bases and 7 bases respectively, with 6 bases between them. This CDR3 is built from 13 residues. Germline V gene sequence: CDR1 LGHNA, CDR2 YSLEER. The CDR3 coding sequence is TGCGCCAGCAGCCAAGATACCGGCGGGGAGCTGTTTTTT. This sequence encodes CASSQDTGGELFF.

This rearrangement joins TRBV11-3 to TRBJ1-5, with D hard to call. The germline V gene has CDR1 SGHNT and CDR2 YENEEA. V was shortened by 6 bases and J by 0 bases, with 6 bases between the two germline ends. The CDR3 has 13 residues. The CDR3: CASSLYSNQPQHF. CDR3 coding DNA: TGTGCCAGCAGTCTTTATAGCAATCAGCCCCAGCATTTT.

The CDR3 DNA is TGTGCCAGCAGTGAGGGACGGGACAGAAAGTACTTC. This encodes CASSEGRDRKYF. J is TRBJ2-7 and V is TRBV2; 7 bases map to TRBD1. Unmatched junction bases numbered 7, after V lost 3 bases and J lost 11 bases. Germline lookup yields CDR1 SNHLY and CDR2 FYNNEI. The CDR3 extends over 12 amino acids.